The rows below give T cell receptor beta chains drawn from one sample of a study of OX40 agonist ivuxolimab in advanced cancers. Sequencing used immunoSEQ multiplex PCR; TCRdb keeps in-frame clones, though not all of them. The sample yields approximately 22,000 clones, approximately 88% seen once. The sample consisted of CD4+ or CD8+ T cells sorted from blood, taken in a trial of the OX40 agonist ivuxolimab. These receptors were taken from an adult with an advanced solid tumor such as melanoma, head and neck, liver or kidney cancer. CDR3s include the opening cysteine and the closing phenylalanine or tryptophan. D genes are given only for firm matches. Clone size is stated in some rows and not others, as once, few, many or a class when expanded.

CASSQDHRLAGVGDYEQYF,TGCGCCAGCAGCCAAGATCATCGACTAGCGGGAGTGGGGGACTACGAGCAGTACTTC,TRBD2,.,TRBJ2-7,TRBV4-1
CASGLRSYNEQFF,TGTGCTAGTGGTTTGAGGTCCTACAATGAGCAGTTCTTC,.,.,TRBJ2-1,TRBV12-5
CASSQAGGQTYEQYF,TGTGCCAGCAGCCAAGCCGGGGGACAGACCTACGAGCAGTACTTC,.,.,TRBJ2-7,TRBV7-9
CASSFTRTRPTGELFF,TGTGCCAGCAGCTTTACCAGGACTAGGCCCACCGGGGAGCTGTTTTTT,TRBD2,.,TRBJ2-2,TRBV11-2
CASSFRLTDGYTF,TGTGCCAGCAGCTTCCGACTGACGGATGGCTACACCTTC,.,once,TRBJ1-2,TRBV7-9
CASSTGQGVGSGNTIYF,TGTGCCAGCTCAACAGGACAGGGGGTCGGCTCTGGAAACACCATATATTTT,TRBD1,.,TRBJ1-3,TRBV18
CASSQERLAGGPRNEQFF,TGCGCCAGCAGCCAAGAAAGACTAGCGGGAGGGCCTCGCAATGAGCAGTTCTTC,TRBD2,once,TRBJ2-1,TRBV4-1
CASGAGDYEQYF,TGTGCCAGCGGAGCGGGAGATTACGAGCAGTACTTC,TRBD2,.,TRBJ2-7,TRBV28
CASSSEGSPYNEQFF,TGTGCCAGCAGCTCGGAGGGAAGCCCCTACAATGAGCAGTTCTTC,.,many,TRBJ2-1,TRBV9
CASSHTGRAIYGYTF,TGTGCCAGCAGCCACACGGGACGTGCGATCTATGGCTACACCTTC,.,.,TRBJ1-2,TRBV27
CASSTGQVNAFF,TGTGCCAGCAGCACGGGACAGGTTAACGCTTTCTTT,TRBD1,.,TRBJ1-1,TRBV7-8
CASSLDWEAFGMDNEQFF,TGTGCCAGCAGCTTAGATTGGGAGGCTTTCGGAATGGACAATGAGCAGTTCTTC,.,.,TRBJ2-1,TRBV11-2
CAWSEDIEQYF,TGTGCCTGGAGTGAAGACATCGAGCAGTACTTC,.,.,TRBJ2-7,TRBV30
CASSLDSASGRATGELFF,TGTGCCAGCAGCTTAGATTCGGCTAGCGGGAGGGCCACCGGGGAGCTGTTTTTT,TRBD2,.,TRBJ2-2,TRBV11-2
CASSLNPGLNTGELFF,TGTGCCAGCAGCCTCAATCCGGGACTCAACACCGGGGAGCTGTTTTTT,.,.,TRBJ2-2,TRBV7-3
CASSVEGGQGGETQYF,TGTGCCAGCAGCGTAGAAGGGGGACAGGGTGGAGAGACCCAGTACTTC,TRBD1,few,TRBJ2-5,TRBV9
CASSPTLRDREQFF,TGTGCCAGCAGTCCAACACTGCGGGATAGGGAGCAGTTCTTC,.,.,TRBJ2-1,TRBV2
CASSYSAETGELFF,TGTGCCAGCAGTTACTCTGCCGAGACCGGGGAGCTGTTTTTT,.,.,TRBJ2-2,TRBV6-5
CASREGLNQPQHF,TGTGCCAGCAGGGAGGGCCTAAATCAGCCCCAGCATTTT,.,.,TRBJ1-5,TRBV6-5
CASQDNYEQYF,TGCGCCAGCCAGGACAACTACGAGCAGTACTTC,.,once,TRBJ2-7,TRBV10-2
CASREDRGRGYEQYF,TGTGCCAGCAGAGAAGACAGGGGGCGAGGTTACGAGCAGTACTTC,TRBD1,.,TRBJ2-7,TRBV2
CASSLGHLYEQYF,TGTGCCAGCAGCCTTGGACACCTCTACGAGCAGTACTTC,.,.,TRBJ2-7,TRBV28
CASSGQGYNEQFF,TGTGCCAGCAGTGGACAGGGTTACAATGAGCAGTTCTTC,TRBD1,.,TRBJ2-1,TRBV11-3
CASSQKQKSSYEQYF,TGCGCCAGCAGCCAAAAACAGAAGAGCTCCTACGAGCAGTACTTC,.,once,TRBJ2-7,TRBV4-1
CATSRDRFGTGDGDEQFF,TGTGCCACCAGCAGAGATAGGTTCGGGACAGGGGACGGCGATGAGCAGTTCTTC,TRBD1,.,TRBJ2-1,TRBV15
CASSSPGGTGPNTEAFF,TGTGCCAGCAGCTCACCCGGGGGGACAGGACCGAACACTGAAGCTTTCTTT,TRBD1,.,TRBJ1-1,TRBV9
CASSLGTSGYEQYF,TGTGCCAGCAGCCTAGGGACTAGCGGCTACGAGCAGTACTTC,TRBD2,.,TRBJ2-7,TRBV6-5
CATEPGVGGDEQYF,TGTGCCACGGAACCTGGAGTAGGGGGCGACGAGCAGTACTTC,TRBD1,.,TRBJ2-7,TRBV7-2
CASSLQVWGSYEQYF,TGTGCCAGCAGTTTACAGGTTTGGGGATCCTACGAGCAGTACTTC,.,once,TRBJ2-7,TRBV28
CASSLGVGLATNEKLFF,TGTGCCAGCAGCTTAGGTGTTGGTCTAGCAACTAATGAAAAACTGTTTTTT,.,once,TRBJ1-4,TRBV7-8
CASSPTESGNTIYF,TGTGCCAGCAGCCCCACGGAATCTGGAAACACCATATATTTT,.,medium-sized,TRBJ1-3,TRBV7-9
CASSRGQGASQPQHF,TGTGCCAGCAGCCGAGGACAGGGGGCGAGTCAGCCCCAGCATTTT,TRBD1,.,TRBJ1-5,TRBV27
CASSMFRNTEAFF,TGTGCCAGTAGTATGTTCAGGAACACTGAAGCTTTCTTT,.,.,TRBJ1-1,TRBV19